This T cell receptor beta chain was retrieved from a study of T cell responses to AZD1222 COVID-19 vaccine. On this clone: The antigen remains undetermined.

The V and J ends lost 8 bases and 1 base respectively, with 17 bases between them. Germline assignment: CDR1 MNHEY and CDR2 SMNVEV (reference sequence). This CDR3 has 15 residues. Points from the study as a whole: The donor cohort was predominantly white British with a female majority, and clonal diversity may have been underestimated. The peak T cell response came first, and repertoires were sampled only after it. Researchers report vaccine-associated CD4 TCRs spanning spike, with dominance at 160-218 and 743-854. At baseline, just a handful of AZD1222 recipients tested seropositive.

The protocol was immunoSEQ multiplex PCR, while the TCRdb copy is restricted to in-frame clones and leaves out a portion. The repertoire holds roughly 70,000 clones, with under 90% as singletons. The clonotype originates from an adult who received the AZD1222 COVID-19 vaccine. The rearrangement joins TRBV27 to TRBJ2-5, with D possibly being TRBD1 or TRBD2 (6 bases each). The material sequenced was peripheral blood, taken 28 days after the second AZD1222 dose. Here the CDR3 reads CASGELGGLQETQYF. CDR3 bases: TGTGCCAGCGGAGAGCTAGGGGGACTCCAAGAGACCCAGTACTTC.